Presented here are 21 T cell receptor beta chains from one specimen sequenced in a study of identical twins. TCRdb re-derived calls from the 5' RACE reads in MiXCR, one entry per CDR3 protein. The sample includes about 150,000 distinct CDR3 sequences, under 4.5% seen only once; the top ten take 8.1%. Sequenced input: memory T cells sorted from blood. The receptors come from a man aged 18 to 29 in good health.

This clonotype was counted ten times or more. The V call is TRBV7-9, the J call TRBJ1-4; D might be TRBD1 (6 bases). The CDR3 loop spans 13 amino acids. V gave up 4 bases and J gave up 6 bases, with 9 bases separating them. The germline V gene has CDR1 SEHNR and CDR2 FQNEAQ (reference sequence). CDR3 protein: CASSSQGYEKLFF. CDR3 nucleotides: TGTGCCAGCAGCTCACAGGGCTATGAAAAACTGTTTTTT.

This clonotype appeared many times. V usage is TRBV4-1 and J usage is TRBJ1-1; D is possibly TRBD1 (6 bases). The V gene's germline CDR1 is MGHRA and CDR2 YSYEKL. The ends were cut back, 0 bases at V and 7 bases at J, with 18 bases in the middle. The CDR3 has 16 amino acids. CDR3 coding DNA: TGCGCCAGCAGCCAAGATGGTCAACAGGGAAGCGTTGAAGCTTTCTTT. This encodes CASSQDGQQGSVEAFF.

This clonotype was observed at least ten times. The chain carries TRBV9 and TRBJ2-1, with D uncertain. The length of the CDR3 is 13 residues. V lost 7 bases and J 7 bases, leaving 15 bases between the germline ends. The germline CDR1 and CDR2 sequences are SGDLS and YYNGEE. The CDR3: CASGTIVRNEQFF. CDR3 DNA: TGTGCCAGCGGTACTATAGTTCGGAATGAGCAGTTCTTC.

This clonotype occurred many times. The V and J genes are TRBV6-2 or TRBV6-3 and TRBJ1-5; D call uncertain. Trimming took 2 bases from V and 5 from J, leaving 13 bases between them. This CDR3 is built from 15 residues. Germline assignment: CDR1 MNHEY and CDR2 SVGEGT. This CDR3 reads CASSYKPIVDQPQHF. In DNA form, the CDR3 reads TGTGCCAGCAGTTACAAGCCAATAGTAGATCAGCCCCAGCATTTT.

This clonotype appeared many times. The gene calls are TRBV12-3 or TRBV12-4 and TRBJ2-2; no clear D gene. The CDR3 loop spans 11 amino acids. V was trimmed by 8 bases and J by 7 bases, leaving 8 bases between them. CDR3 DNA: TGTGCCAGCGTAGTGGGCGGGGAGCTGTTTTTT. As protein: CASVVGGELFF.

The V gene is TRBV20-1, the J gene TRBJ1-5; D gene ambiguous. The CDR3 is made up of 16 amino acids. Trimming took 1 base from V and 0 from J, leaving 13 bases between them. Germline V lookup: CDR1 DFQATT, CDR2 SNEGSKA (reference sequence). CDR3 bases: TGCAGTGCTAGAGCAGGAGGTGGGAATAGCAATCAGCCCCAGCATTTT. Translating gives CSARAGGGNSNQPQHF.

There are many counts of this clonotype. The chain uses TRBV20-1 and TRBJ2-2; D is unresolved. Germline CDR1 is DFQATT and CDR2 is SNEGSKA (reference sequence). Trimming stripped 6 bases from V and 6 bases from J, with 11 bases between. The CDR3 contains 12 residues. CDR3 sequence reads: CSAAGWAGELFF. CDR3 sequence (DNA): TGCAGTGCCGCTGGGTGGGCCGGGGAGCTGTTTTTT.

This clonotype was counted ten times or more. The genes are TRBV12-3 or TRBV12-4 and TRBJ1-4; 7 bases align to TRBD1. The CDR3 has 16 amino acids. J lost 7 bases, V lost 0 bases, and 8 bases had no gene match. The DNA of the CDR3 is TGTGCCAGCAGTTTAGCCCGACAGGGAAAGGCTGAAAAACTGTTTTTT. This translates into CASSLARQGKAEKLFF.

This clonotype was seen ten or more times. This chain uses TRBV25-1 with TRBJ2-3; D might be TRBD1 or TRBD2, each matching 5 bases. The CDR3 runs 16 residues. Germline-derived CDR1 and CDR2 are MGHDK and SYGVNS. Deletions cut 4 bases from V and 6 bases from J, with 20 bases between. The CDR3 spells CASSGSGTPGRDTQYF. In DNA form, the CDR3 reads TGTGCCAGCAGTGGGTCCGGGACCCCGGGAAGGGATACGCAGTATTTT.

This clonotype was recorded at least ten times. The chain uses TRBV20-1 and TRBJ2-5; 10 nucleotides line up with TRBD1. After removal of 6 bases from V and 2 bases from J, the junction contained 9 bases not matched to a gene. The CDR3 extends over 15 amino acids. Per the germline V gene, CDR1 is DFQATT and CDR2 is SNEGSKA (reference sequence). The CDR3 protein is CSAYRDRGSQETQYF. The CDR3 bases are TGCAGTGCGTACCGGGACAGGGGCTCGCAAGAGACCCAGTACTTC.

This clonotype was seen many times. V gene TRBV24-1 combines with J gene TRBJ1-5; 11 bases line up with TRBD1. V trimming: 7 bases; J trimming: 4 bases; junction bases outside the gene matches: 5. Germline V gives CDR1 KGHDR, CDR2 SFDVKD. The CDR3 is 15 amino acids. Here the CDR3 DNA reads TGTGCCACCAGCGACCGGGACAGGGGGAATCAGCCCCAGCATTTT. This codes for CATSDRDRGNQPQHF.

This clonotype was observed many times. The chain carries TRBV12-3 or TRBV12-4 and TRBJ2-2, with a possible D match to TRBD1 (5 bases). The CDR3 totals 13 residues. The V end was cut by 7 bases, the J end by 7 bases, with 13 bases between. The CDR3 sequence: CASNAGSIGELFF. DNA for the CDR3: TGTGCCAGCAACGCAGGGTCCATCGGGGAGCTGTTTTTT.

This clonotype was seen at least ten times. The chain recombines TRBV5-5 with TRBJ2-6; D call uncertain. Germline CDR1 is SGHKS and CDR2 is YYEKEE (reference sequence). The CDR3 length is 14 residues. Between the trimmed V and J ends, which lost 2 bases and 4 bases, there was a span of 7 bases. In DNA, the CDR3 is TGTGCCAGCAGCTTAATGACAGGGGCCAACGTCCTGACTTTC. It yields the protein CASSLMTGANVLTF.

The CDR3 coding sequence is TGCAGCGTAGGACGGCGCCTCAATGAGCAGTTCTTC. It codes for CSVGRRLNEQFF. The V gene is TRBV29-1, the J gene TRBJ2-1; D gene uncertain. The germline gives CDR1 SQVTM, CDR2 ANQGSEA. The ends were cut back, 6 bases at V and 6 bases at J, with 12 bases in the middle. This CDR3 is built from 12 residues.

This clonotype appeared many times. The chain has TRBV4-2 and TRBJ2-7; no firm D call. CDR1 is LGHNA, CDR2 YNFKEQ, per germline. The CDR3 runs to 14 residues. The V and J ends lost 1 base and 0 bases respectively, with 7 bases between them. The CDR3 nucleotides read TGTGCCAGCAGCCAAGCTCAGGCCTCCTACGAGCAGTACTTC. This translates into CASSQAQASYEQYF.

At least ten counts were recorded for this clonotype. The J gene is TRBJ2-7, the V gene TRBV5-5, with D perhaps matching TRBD2 (6 bases). CDR1 and CDR2 from the germline V gene are SGHKS and YYEKEE (reference sequence). Trimming removed 5 bases from V and 3 bases from J, with 15 bases in between. This CDR3 region has 14 residues. The CDR3, as DNA: TGTGCCAGCAGATATGGGGGGATCGGCTACGAGCAGTACTTC. The encoded protein is CASRYGGIGYEQYF.

This clonotype has ten or more counts. V and J are TRBV2 and TRBJ1-2; D is perhaps TRBD1 (5 bases). V was pared by 5 bases and J by 4 bases, with 17 bases between. Germline CDR1 SNHLY, CDR2 FYNNEI. The CDR3 is made up of 15 amino acids. The CDR3 is CASSFRASGVYGYTF. The CDR3 DNA reads TGTGCCAGCAGTTTTCGGGCCTCGGGGGTCTATGGCTACACCTTC.

This sequence joins TRBV25-1 and TRBJ1-1; 8 nucleotides agree with TRBD1. This CDR3 has 14 amino acids. J gave up 5 bases and V 4 bases, and 6 bases lay outside the gene matches. From germline, CDR1 is MGHDK and CDR2 SYGVNS. This CDR3 reads CASSGTGRRTEAFF. CDR3 DNA: TGTGCCAGCAGTGGGACAGGGCGACGGACTGAAGCTTTCTTT.

This clonotype was observed at least ten times. This sequence joins TRBV7-8 and TRBJ2-5; weak D call: TRBD1 (5 bases). The germline CDR1 and CDR2 sequences are SGHVS and FQNEAQ. The CDR3 length is 17 residues. V lost 2 bases and J 4 bases, leaving 20 bases between the germline ends. Here the CDR3 DNA reads TGTGCCAGCAGCTTAAGAGTTGGGCGGAGAAGGGGAGAGACCCAGTACTTC. It specifies CASSLRVGRRRGETQYF.

This clonotype was detected many times. The chain joins TRBV6-2 or TRBV6-3 to TRBJ2-2, with 8 nucleotides matching TRBD1. The CDR3 extends over 14 amino acids. The germline V gene encodes CDR1 MNHEY and CDR2 SVGEGT. V lost 6 bases to trimming and J lost 6 bases; unmatched junction nucleotides: 6. DNA of the CDR3: TGTGCCAGCAGCCAGGGACAGGAGGCCGGGGAGCTGTTTTTT. Its translation is CASSQGQEAGELFF.

This clonotype showed up just a few times. V and J are TRBV23-1 and TRBJ1-5; no definite D call. TRBV23-1 is reported as an ORF; its role is uncertain. The CDR3 length is 14 residues. V was pared by 3 bases and J by 9 bases, with 15 bases between. Here the CDR3 reads CASSQSQVLGPQHF. In DNA form, the CDR3 reads TGCGCCAGCAGTCAGTCCCAGGTTTTAGGGCCCCAGCATTTT.